The rows below give T cell receptor beta chains drawn from one sample of a study of cytomegalovirus exposure and HLA in healthy donors. The protocol was immunoSEQ multiplex PCR, while the TCRdb copy is restricted to in-frame clones and leaves out a portion. The repertoire has 65,000 to 95,000 clones, 79% of them found once; the top ten carry 2% to 3%. Material: PBMCs. These TCRs come from a young man in good health and CMV-seronegative. Each CDR3 is given with its conserved first and last residue. Each record gives: V gene, J gene, CDR3 length, D gene, clone size, CDR3 DNA, CDR3 protein. D genes are given only for firm matches. Clone size is not always given. Where it is, it says once, few, many or a class for expanded clones.

>TRBV5-6|TRBJ1-1|13|NA|once
TGTGCCAGCAGCATCAGGGGAAACACTGAAGCTTTCTTT
CASSIRGNTEAFF
>TRBV7-2|TRBJ2-7|12|NA|NA
TGTGCCAGCAGCTTATATCTGAGCGAGCAGTACTTC
CASSLYLSEQYF
>TRBV6-1|TRBJ1-5|15|TRBD1|NA
TGTGCCAGCAGAAGGGGGCCGGTAGGCAATCAGCCCCAGCATTTT
CASRRGPVGNQPQHF
>TRBV19|TRBJ2-7|15|NA|few
TGTGCCAGTAGTATCGACAGGAGTTTGACCTACGAGCAGTACTTC
CASSIDRSLTYEQYF
>TRBV9|TRBJ2-5|16|NA|NA
TGTGCCAGCAGCGTAGCTACCGGGACTGGCTTCACGACCCAGTACTTC
CASSVATGTGFTTQYF
>TRBV30|TRBJ1-6|15|NA|NA
TGTGCCTGGATGACAGAAAGGACGTATAATTCACCCCTCCACTTT
CAWMTERTYNSPLHF
>TRBV6-4|TRBJ1-5|19|NA|NA
TGTGCCAGCAGTGACTCATCCGGCGCCAGCAGGGTCGTTGATCAGCCCCAGCATTTT
CASSDSSGASRVVDQPQHF
>TRBV7-2|TRBJ2-4|13|TRBD1|few
TGTGCCAGCAGTCACGACAGGGTGAACATTCAGTACTTC
CASSHDRVNIQYF
>TRBV7-9|TRBJ1-3|14|TRBD1|NA
TGTGCCAGCAGCTCGACAGGGGAGGGAAACACCATATATTTT
CASSSTGEGNTIYF
>TRBV5-1|TRBJ1-3|15|TRBD1|NA
TGCGCCAGCAGCTTGGGACAGGGTATCGGAAACACCATATATTTT
CASSLGQGIGNTIYF
>TRBV18|TRBJ2-2|16|TRBD1|NA
TGTGCCAGCTCACCACCGAAGAACAGGGGATCTGGGGAGCTGTTTTTT
CASSPPKNRGSGELFF
>TRBV7-9|TRBJ2-7|12|NA|NA
TGTTCCAGCAGCTTTACAGGCTACGAGCAGTACTTC
CSSSFTGYEQYF
>TRBV7-8|TRBJ1-5|15|NA|NA
TGTGCCAGCAGCTTAGTACAGGGCGGAGGTCAGCCCCAGCATTTT
CASSLVQGGGQPQHF
>TRBV5-1|TRBJ1-4|19|TRBD1|few
TGCGCCAGCAGCTTGGCTTTGGGACAGAAGGGCCCCTTGGATGAAAAACTGTTTTTT
CASSLALGQKGPLDEKLFF
>TRBV7-9|TRBJ1-4|16|NA|NA
TGTGCCAGCAGCTCATCCCAGGTGGGCTGGAATGAAAAACTGTTTTTT
CASSSSQVGWNEKLFF
>TRBV2|TRBJ2-5|14|TRBD2|NA
TGTGCCACCGCTCGGAGTAGCGGGATTGGGACCCAGTACTTC
CATARSSGIGTQYF
>TRBV5-6|TRBJ1-5|15|NA|NA
TGTGCCAGCAGCTTAAGGTTAGAGGGAATAGCGCCCCAGCATTTT
CASSLRLEGIAPQHF
>TRBV18|TRBJ1-4|13|NA|NA
TGTGCCAGCTCAGAGGACAGAAATGAAAAACTGTTTTTT
CASSEDRNEKLFF
>TRBV4-3|TRBJ2-7|18|NA|few
TGCGCCAGCAGCCAAGATCCCCGTCAGGGCACGGCGGTCTACGAGCAGTACTTC
CASSQDPRQGTAVYEQYF
>TRBV18|TRBJ1-1|13|NA|NA
TGTGCCAGCTCACTGGCCCTGAACACTGAAGCTTTCTTT
CASSLALNTEAFF
>TRBV28|TRBJ2-4|17|NA|NA
TGTGCCAGCAGTTCCCAACAGGCGTTACTAGCCAAAAACATTCAGTACTTC
CASSSQQALLAKNIQYF
>TRBV7-2|TRBJ2-1|16|TRBD1|NA
TGTGCCAGCAGGGGGAATCAGGGGGCGTATTACAATGAGCAGTTCTTC
CASRGNQGAYYNEQFF
>TRBV6-5|TRBJ2-6|16|NA|NA
TGTGCCAGCAGTTACTCGGGGCCATCTGGGGCCAACGTCCTGACTTTC
CASSYSGPSGANVLTF
>TRBV6-6|TRBJ2-7|15|TRBD1|NA
TGTGCCAGCAGTTACTCGACCTCAGGGGGTTCTACCGAGTACTTC
CASSYSTSGGSTEYF
>TRBV7-2|TRBJ2-7|14|NA|NA
TGTGCCAGCAGCTTTCGGGACACTTCCTACGAGCAGTACTTC
CASSFRDTSYEQYF
>TRBV4-3|TRBJ2-7|17|TRBD1|NA
TGCGCCAGCAGCCAAGGGGTCCGGGACAGAAGCTCCTACGAGCAGTACTTC
CASSQGVRDRSSYEQYF
>TRBV29-1|TRBJ2-1|17|TRBD1|NA
TGCAGCGTGATGGGCGGACAGGGGCGGCGGGAGTCAAATGAGCAGTTCTTC
CSVMGGQGRRESNEQFF
>TRBV2|TRBJ2-7|12|NA|NA
TGTGCCAGCAGCCCAGGGTCCTCAAGGCAGTACTTC
CASSPGSSRQYF
>TRBV7-7|TRBJ1-1|14|NA|few
TGTGCTAGCAACGTAAGACAGGTGAACACTGAAGCTTTCTTT
CASNVRQVNTEAFF
>TRBV6-6|TRBJ2-3|14|NA|NA
TGTGCCAGCAGGAAGACAGGGGAGGGAGATACGCAGTATTTT
CASRKTGEGDTQYF
>TRBV10-1|TRBJ2-7|13|TRBD2|NA
TGCGCCAGCAGTGAGGGCGGGAGAGGCGAGCAGTACTTC
CASSEGGRGEQYF
>TRBV12-5|TRBJ2-1|17|TRBD1|NA
TGTGCTAGTGGTTTGACCTATTCGGGACAGGGTAGTAATGAGCAGTTCTTC
CASGLTYSGQGSNEQFF
>TRBV5-4|TRBJ2-7|13|NA|NA
TGTGCCAGCAGCTTGGCGGGGACCTACGAGCAGTACTTC
CASSLAGTYEQYF
>TRBV6-1|TRBJ2-7|14|NA|NA
TGTGCCAGCAGTGCGGGCAGAGGGCTTTACGAGCAGTACTTC
CASSAGRGLYEQYF
>TRBV5-1|TRBJ2-5|18|TRBD2|NA
TGCGCCAGCAGCTTAGGAAGGATAGCGGGCGGGACCGACGAGACCCAGTACTTC
CASSLGRIAGGTDETQYF
>TRBV6-5|TRBJ1-1|12|NA|NA
TGTGCCAGCAGTTCCCCGCGATCGGAAGCTTTCTTT
CASSSPRSEAFF
>TRBV5-1|TRBJ1-1|13|NA|NA
TGCGCCAGCAGAGGTCGGCAGGCCTGTGAAGCTTTCTTT
CASRGRQACEAFF
>TRBV7-2|TRBJ2-1|15|TRBD2|NA
TGTGCCAGCAGCTTAGGGGGCGGGAGGACTAATGAGCAGTTCTTC
CASSLGGGRTNEQFF
>TRBV6-1|TRBJ1-1|16|NA|NA
TGTGCCAGCAGTGTGCATCAGGGAGGGTGGAACGCTGAAGCTTTCTTT
CASSVHQGGWNAEAFF
>TRBV7-8|TRBJ1-2|14|NA|NA
TGTGCCAGCAGCTTAGGGTCTGAGAACTATGGCTACACCTTC
CASSLGSENYGYTF
>TRBV20-1|TRBJ2-1|11|NA|NA
TGCAGTGCCCTCAGCGGGAATGAGCAGTTCTTC
CSALSGNEQFF
>TRBV7-7|TRBJ2-5|15|NA|NA
TGTGCTAGCAGCCAAACAACACAGCCGTCGGAGACCCAGTACTTC
CASSQTTQPSETQYF
>TRBV7-9|TRBJ2-2|14|NA|NA
TGTGCCAGCAGCTTCGAGTTGAGTACCGGGGAGCTGTTTTTT
CASSFELSTGELFF
>TRBV30|TRBJ1-5|13|NA|NA
TGTGCCTGGAGTGGAAAGGGGAATCAGCCCCAGCATTTT
CAWSGKGNQPQHF